This TCR beta chain is drawn from a study of CXCR3-negative and CXCR3-positive naive CD8 T cells. Study overall: The libraries yielded 110 million to 150 million TRB reads, about 1.5 +/- 0.3 million each.

CD45RO-CCR7+CD27+CD95- defined naive CD8+ T cells. UMI-labeled 5' RACE yielded the TRB cDNA libraries. TCRdb re-called the 5' RACE reads and catalogs CDR3 proteins one per entry, DNA excluded. This sample's clone table lists 50,000 to 75,000 distinct CDR3 sequences. CDR3 length equals 15 residues. Per the germline V gene, CDR1 is LGHNA and CDR2 is YSLEER. Sequenced: naive CXCR3- CD8+ T cells from blood. As for subset: CD45RO-CCR7+CD27+CD95- naive CD8+ T cells lacking CXCR3 (TNR3-). This sequence originates from a human donor in good health. Some clones in this sample may be carry-over from other donors' samples. V and J are TRBV4-3 and TRBJ2-2; absent DNA, TCRdb's TRBD2 call cannot be checked. The CDR3 region is CASSQDRAVTGELFF.